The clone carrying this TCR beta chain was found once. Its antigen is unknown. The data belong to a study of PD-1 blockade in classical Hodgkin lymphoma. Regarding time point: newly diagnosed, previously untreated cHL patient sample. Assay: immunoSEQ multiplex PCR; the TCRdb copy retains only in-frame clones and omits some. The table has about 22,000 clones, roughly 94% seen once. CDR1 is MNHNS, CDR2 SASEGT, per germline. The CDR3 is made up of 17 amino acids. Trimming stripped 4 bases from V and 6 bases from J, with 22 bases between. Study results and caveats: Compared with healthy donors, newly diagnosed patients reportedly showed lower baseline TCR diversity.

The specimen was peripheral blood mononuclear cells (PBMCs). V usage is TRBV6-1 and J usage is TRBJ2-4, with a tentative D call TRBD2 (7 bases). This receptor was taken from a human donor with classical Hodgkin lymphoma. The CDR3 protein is CASSAHPPGEGGNIQYF. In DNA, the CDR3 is TGTGCCAGCAGTGCCCATCCCCCAGGGGAGGGGGGAAACATTCAGTACTTC.